This T cell receptor (beta chain) was obtained from a study of human T cells and chemical hapten exposure. In the library, unique molecular identifiers were attached to individual cDNA molecules. TCRdb called the RACE reads again in MiXCR, with one record for every CDR3 protein. The sample yields about 84,000 distinct CDR3 sequences, less than 11% seen once. Germline V gene data show CDR1 as DFQATT and CDR2 as SNEGSKA (reference sequence). This CDR3 region has 14 residues. Trimming cost V 1 base and J 3 bases; bases outside gene matches: 3. This sample's time point: patch test 2, 6 weeks after DPC sensitization. The sample's treatment: therapeutic diphenylcyclopropenone sensitization with weekly scalp DPC. The table lists this clonotype with a few counts.

Here the sequenced sample was whole blood, taken in connection with sensitization to the hapten diphenylcyclopropenone (DPC). V is TRBV20-1 and J is TRBJ2-3, with TRBD2 matching over 8 bases. The TCR was taken from a woman aged 50 to 60 with alopecia areata. Some clones in this sample may be carry-over from other donors' samples. The CDR3 loop is CSARAGGGTDTQYF. The CDR3 DNA reads as TGCAGTGCTAGAGCGGGAGGGGGAACAGATACGCAGTATTTT.